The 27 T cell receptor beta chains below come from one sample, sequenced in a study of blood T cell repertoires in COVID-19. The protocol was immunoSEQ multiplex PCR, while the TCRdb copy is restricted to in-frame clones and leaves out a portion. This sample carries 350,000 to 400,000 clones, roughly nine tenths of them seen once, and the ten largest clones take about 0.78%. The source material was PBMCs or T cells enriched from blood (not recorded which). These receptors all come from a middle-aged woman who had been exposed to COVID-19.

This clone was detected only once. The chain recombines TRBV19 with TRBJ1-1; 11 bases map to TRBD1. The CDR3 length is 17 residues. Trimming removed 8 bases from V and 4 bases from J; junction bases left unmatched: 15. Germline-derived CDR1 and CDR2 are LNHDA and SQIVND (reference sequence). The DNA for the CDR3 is TGTGCCAGTTCGGGTTTAGGACAGGGGGCGCTGGGCACTGAAGCTTTCTTT. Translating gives CASSGLGQGALGTEAFF.

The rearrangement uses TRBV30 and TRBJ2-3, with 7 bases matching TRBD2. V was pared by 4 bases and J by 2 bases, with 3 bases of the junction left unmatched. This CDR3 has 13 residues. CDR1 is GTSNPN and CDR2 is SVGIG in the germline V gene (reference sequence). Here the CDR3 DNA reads TGTGCCTGGACTAGCGGTTACACAGATACGCAGTATTTT. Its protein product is CAWTSGYTDTQYF.

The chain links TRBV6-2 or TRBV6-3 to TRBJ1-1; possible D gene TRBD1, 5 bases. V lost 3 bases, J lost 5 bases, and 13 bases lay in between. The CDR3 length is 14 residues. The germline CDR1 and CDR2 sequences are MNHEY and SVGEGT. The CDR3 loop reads CASSYAPGGTEAFF. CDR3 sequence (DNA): TGTGCCAGCAGTTATGCGCCGGGGGGGACTGAAGCTTTCTTT.

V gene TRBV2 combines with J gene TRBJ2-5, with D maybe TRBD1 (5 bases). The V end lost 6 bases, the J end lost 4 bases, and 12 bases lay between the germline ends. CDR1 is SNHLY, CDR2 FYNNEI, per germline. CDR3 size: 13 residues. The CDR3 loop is CASRKQDIETQYF. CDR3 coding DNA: TGTGCCAGCAGGAAACAGGACATAGAGACCCAGTACTTC.

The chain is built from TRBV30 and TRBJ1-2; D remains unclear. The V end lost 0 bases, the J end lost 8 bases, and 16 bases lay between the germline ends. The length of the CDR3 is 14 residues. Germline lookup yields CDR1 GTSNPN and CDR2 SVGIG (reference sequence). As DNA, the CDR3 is TGTGCCTGGAGTGTACTGGTTACCCAAAGCGGCTACACCTTC. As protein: CAWSVLVTQSGYTF.

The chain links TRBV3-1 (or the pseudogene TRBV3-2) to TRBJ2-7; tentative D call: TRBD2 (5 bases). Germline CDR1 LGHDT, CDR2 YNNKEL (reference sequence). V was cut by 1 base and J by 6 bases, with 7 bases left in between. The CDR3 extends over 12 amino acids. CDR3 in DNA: TGTGCCAGCAGCCAAGTCGGACTCGAGCAGTACTTC. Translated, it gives CASSQVGLEQYF.

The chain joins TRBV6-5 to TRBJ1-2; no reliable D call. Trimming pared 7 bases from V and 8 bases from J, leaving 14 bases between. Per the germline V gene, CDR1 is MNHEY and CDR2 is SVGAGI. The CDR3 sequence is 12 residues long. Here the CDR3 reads CASTTGAAGYTF. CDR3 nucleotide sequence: TGTGCCAGCACCACTGGAGCCGCGGGCTACACCTTC.

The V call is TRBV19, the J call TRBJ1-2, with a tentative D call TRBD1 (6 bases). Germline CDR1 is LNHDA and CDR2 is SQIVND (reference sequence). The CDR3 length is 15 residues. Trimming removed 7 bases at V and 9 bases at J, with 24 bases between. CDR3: CASKWGWGRGVSYTF. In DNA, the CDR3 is TGTGCCAGTAAATGGGGTTGGGGGCGCGGTGTAAGCTACACCTTC.

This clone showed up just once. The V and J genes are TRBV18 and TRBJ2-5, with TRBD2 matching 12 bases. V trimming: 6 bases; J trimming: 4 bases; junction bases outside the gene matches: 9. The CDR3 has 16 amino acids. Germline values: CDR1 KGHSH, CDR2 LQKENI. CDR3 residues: CASSRTSGAGRETQYF. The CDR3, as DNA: TGTGCCAGCTCTCGGACTAGCGGGGCTGGTCGAGAGACCCAGTACTTC.

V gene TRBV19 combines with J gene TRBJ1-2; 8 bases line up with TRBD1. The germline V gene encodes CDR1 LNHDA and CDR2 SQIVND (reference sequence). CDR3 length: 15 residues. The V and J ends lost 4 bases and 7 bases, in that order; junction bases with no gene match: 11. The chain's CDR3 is CASSTYLTGAGGYTF. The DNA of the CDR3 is TGTGCCAGTAGTACGTACCTGACAGGGGCTGGTGGCTACACCTTC.

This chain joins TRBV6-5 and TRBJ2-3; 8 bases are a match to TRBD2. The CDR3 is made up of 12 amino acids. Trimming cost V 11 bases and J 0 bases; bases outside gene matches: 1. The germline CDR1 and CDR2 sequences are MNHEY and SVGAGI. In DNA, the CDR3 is TGTGCCGCGGGAGGTAGCACAGATACGCAGTATTTT. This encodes CAAGGSTDTQYF.

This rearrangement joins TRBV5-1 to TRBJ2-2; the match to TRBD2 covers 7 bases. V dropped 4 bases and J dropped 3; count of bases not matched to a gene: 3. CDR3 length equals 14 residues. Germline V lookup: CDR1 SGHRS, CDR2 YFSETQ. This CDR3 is CASSLAGDTGELFF. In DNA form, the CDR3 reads TGCGCCAGCAGCCTCGCGGGGGACACCGGGGAGCTGTTTTTT.

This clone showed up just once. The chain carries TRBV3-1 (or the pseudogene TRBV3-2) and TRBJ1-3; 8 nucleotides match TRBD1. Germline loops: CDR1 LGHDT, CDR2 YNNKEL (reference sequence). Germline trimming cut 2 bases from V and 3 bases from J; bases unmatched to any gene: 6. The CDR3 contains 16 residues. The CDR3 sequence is CASSQTQGALGNTIYF. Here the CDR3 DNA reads TGTGCCAGCAGCCAAACCCAGGGGGCGCTTGGAAACACCATATATTTT.

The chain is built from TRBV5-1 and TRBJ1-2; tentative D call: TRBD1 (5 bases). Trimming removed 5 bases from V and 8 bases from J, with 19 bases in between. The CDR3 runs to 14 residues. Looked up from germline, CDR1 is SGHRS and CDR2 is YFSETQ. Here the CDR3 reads CASRPEDRRSGYTF. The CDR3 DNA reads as TGCGCCAGCAGACCAGAAGACAGAAGAAGCGGCTACACCTTC.

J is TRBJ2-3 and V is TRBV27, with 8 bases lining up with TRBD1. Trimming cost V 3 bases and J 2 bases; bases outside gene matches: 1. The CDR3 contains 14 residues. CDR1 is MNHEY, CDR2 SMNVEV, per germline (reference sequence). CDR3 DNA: TGTGCCAGCAGTTTGCAGGGGGCCACAGATACGCAGTATTTT. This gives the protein CASSLQGATDTQYF.

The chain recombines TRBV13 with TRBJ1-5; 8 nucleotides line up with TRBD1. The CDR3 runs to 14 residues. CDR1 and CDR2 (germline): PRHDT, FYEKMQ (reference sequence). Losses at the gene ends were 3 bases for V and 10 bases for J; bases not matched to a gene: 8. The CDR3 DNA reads TGTGCCAGCAGCTTGGCAGGACAGGGAAAACCCCAGCATTTT. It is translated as CASSLAGQGKPQHF.

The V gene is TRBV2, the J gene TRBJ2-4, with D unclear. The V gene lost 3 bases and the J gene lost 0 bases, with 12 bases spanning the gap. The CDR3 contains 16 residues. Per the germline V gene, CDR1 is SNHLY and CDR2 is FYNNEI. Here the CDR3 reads CASSDVEILAKNIQYF. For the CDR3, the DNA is TGTGCCAGCAGTGACGTGGAGATACTAGCCAAAAACATTCAGTACTTC. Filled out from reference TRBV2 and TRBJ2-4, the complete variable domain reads EPEVTQTPSHQVTQMGQEVILRCVPISNHLYFYWYRQILGQKVEFLVSFYNNEISEKSEIFDDQFSVERPDGSNFTLKIRSTKLEDSAMYFCASSDVEILAKNIQYFGAGTRLSVL.

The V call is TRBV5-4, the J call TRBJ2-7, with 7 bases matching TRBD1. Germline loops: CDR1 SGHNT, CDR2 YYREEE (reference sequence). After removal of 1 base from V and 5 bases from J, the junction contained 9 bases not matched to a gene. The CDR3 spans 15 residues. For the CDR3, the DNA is TGTGCCAGCAGCTTGAGGTCGGGACAGAAAAACGAGCAGTACTTC. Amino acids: CASSLRSGQKNEQYF. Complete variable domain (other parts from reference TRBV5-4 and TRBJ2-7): ETGVTQSPTHLIKTRGQQVTLRCSSQSGHNTVSWYQQALGQGPQFIFQYYREEENGRGNFPPRFSGLQFPNYSSELNVNALELDDSALYLCASSLRSGQKNEQYFGPGTRLTVT.

CDR3 nucleotide sequence: TGTGCCAGCAGTGCCCGACAGGGGGCAGATGGCTACACCTTC. The encoded protein is CASSARQGADGYTF. The chain uses TRBV2 and TRBJ1-2, with 10 bases matching TRBD1. The ends lost 4 bases at V and 6 bases at J; junction bases unmatched: 5. Per germline, CDR1 SNHLY and CDR2 FYNNEI. The CDR3 has 14 amino acids.

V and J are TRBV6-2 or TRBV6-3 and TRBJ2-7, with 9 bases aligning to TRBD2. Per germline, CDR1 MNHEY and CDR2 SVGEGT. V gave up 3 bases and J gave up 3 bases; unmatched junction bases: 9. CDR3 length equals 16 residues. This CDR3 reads CASSYWYGGRGYEQYF. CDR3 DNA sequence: TGTGCCAGCAGTTATTGGTATGGCGGGAGGGGCTACGAGCAGTACTTC.

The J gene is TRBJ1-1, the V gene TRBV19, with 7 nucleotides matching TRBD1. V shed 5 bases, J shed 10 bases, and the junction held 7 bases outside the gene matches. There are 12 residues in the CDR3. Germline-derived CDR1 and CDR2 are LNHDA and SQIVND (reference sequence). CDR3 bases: TGTGCCAGTAGTCCCAACCCAGGGGGAGCTTTCTTT. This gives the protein CASSPNPGGAFF. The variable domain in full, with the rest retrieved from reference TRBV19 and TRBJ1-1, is DGGITQSPKYLFRKEGQNVTLSCEQNLNHDAMYWYRQDPGQGLRLIYYSQIVNDFQKGDIAEGYSVSREKKESFPLTVTSAQKNPTAFYLCASSPNPGGAFFGQGTRLTVV.

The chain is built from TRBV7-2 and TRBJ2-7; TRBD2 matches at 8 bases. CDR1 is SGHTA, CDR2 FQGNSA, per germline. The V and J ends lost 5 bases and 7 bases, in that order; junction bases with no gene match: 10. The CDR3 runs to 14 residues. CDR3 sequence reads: CASSTSGSGGEQYF. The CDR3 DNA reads TGTGCCAGCAGCACAAGCGGGAGTGGAGGGGAGCAGTACTTC.

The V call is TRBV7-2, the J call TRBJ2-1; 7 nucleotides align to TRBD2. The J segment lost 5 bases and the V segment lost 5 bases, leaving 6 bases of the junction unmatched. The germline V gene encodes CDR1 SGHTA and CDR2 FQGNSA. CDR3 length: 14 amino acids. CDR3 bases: TGTGCCAGCAGCCCCGGGACTATCAACAATGAGCAGTTCTTC. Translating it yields CASSPGTINNEQFF.

The CDR3 region is CASSESPSDGELFF. The CDR3 DNA reads TGTGCCAGCAGTGAATCCCCGAGCGACGGGGAGCTGTTTTTT. This chain uses TRBV2 with TRBJ2-2; D unclear. The CDR3 extends over 14 amino acids. Trimming removed 2 bases from V and 7 bases from J, with 11 bases in between. Germline loops: CDR1 SNHLY, CDR2 FYNNEI.

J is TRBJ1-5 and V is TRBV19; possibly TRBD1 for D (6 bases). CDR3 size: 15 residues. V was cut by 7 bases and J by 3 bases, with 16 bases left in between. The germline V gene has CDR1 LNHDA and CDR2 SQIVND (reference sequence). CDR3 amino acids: CASTADSKYNQPQHF. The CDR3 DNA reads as TGTGCCAGTACCGCGGACAGCAAGTACAATCAGCCCCAGCATTTT.

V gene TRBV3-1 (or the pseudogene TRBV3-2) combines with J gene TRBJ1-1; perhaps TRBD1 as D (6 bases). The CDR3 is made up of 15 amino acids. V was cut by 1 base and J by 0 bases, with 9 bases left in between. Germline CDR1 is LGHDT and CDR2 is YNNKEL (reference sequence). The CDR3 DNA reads TGTGCCAGCAGCCAAGGACAGGCTATGAACACTGAAGCTTTCTTT. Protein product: CASSQGQAMNTEAFF.

In nucleotides, the CDR3 is TGTGCCAGCAGGGGAGCGGGCGGGACTCAAGAGACCCAGTACTTC. It yields the protein CASRGAGGTQETQYF. The V call is TRBV28, the J call TRBJ2-5; D perhaps matches TRBD2 (6 bases). The CDR3 spans 15 residues. In germline, CDR1 is MDHEN, CDR2 SYDVKM. The V and J ends lost 6 bases and 2 bases respectively, with 16 bases between them. Complete variable domain (other parts from reference TRBV28 and TRBJ2-5): DVKVTQSSRYLVKRTGEKVFLECVQDMDHENMFWYRQDPGLGLRLIYFSYDVKMKEKGDIPEGYSVSREKKERFSLILESASTNQTSMYLCASRGAGGTQETQYFGPGTRLLVL.